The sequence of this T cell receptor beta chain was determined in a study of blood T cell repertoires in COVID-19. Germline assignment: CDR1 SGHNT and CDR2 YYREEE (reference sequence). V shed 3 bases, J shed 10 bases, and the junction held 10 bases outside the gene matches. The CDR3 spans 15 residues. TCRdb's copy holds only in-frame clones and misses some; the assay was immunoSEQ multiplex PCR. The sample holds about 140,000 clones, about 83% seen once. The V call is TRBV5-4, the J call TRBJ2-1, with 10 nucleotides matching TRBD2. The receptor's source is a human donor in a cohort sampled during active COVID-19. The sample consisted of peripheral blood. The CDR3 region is CASSSWLAGAREQFF. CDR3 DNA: TGTGCCAGCAGCTCCTGGCTAGCGGGAGCCCGGGAGCAGTTCTTC.